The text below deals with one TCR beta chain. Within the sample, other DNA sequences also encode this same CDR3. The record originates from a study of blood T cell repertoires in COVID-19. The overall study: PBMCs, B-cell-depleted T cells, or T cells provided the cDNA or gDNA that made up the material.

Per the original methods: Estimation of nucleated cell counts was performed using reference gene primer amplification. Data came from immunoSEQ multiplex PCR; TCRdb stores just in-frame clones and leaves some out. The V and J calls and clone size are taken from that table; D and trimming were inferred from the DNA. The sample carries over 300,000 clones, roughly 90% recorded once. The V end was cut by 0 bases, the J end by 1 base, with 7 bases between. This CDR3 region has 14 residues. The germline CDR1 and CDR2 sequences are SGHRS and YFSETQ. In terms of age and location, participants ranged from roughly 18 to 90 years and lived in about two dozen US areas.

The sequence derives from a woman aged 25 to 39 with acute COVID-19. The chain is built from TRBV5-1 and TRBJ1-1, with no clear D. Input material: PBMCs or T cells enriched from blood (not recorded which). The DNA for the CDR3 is TGCGCCAGCAGCTTGGCTCGGGGGAACACTGAAGCTTTCTTT. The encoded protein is CASSLARGNTEAFF. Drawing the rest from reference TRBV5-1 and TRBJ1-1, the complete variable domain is KAGVTQTPRYLIKTRGQQVTLSCSPISGHRSVSWYQQTPGQGLQFLFEYFSETQRNKGNFPGRFSGRQFSNSRSEMNVSTLELGDSALYLCASSLARGNTEAFFGQGTRLTVV.